This T cell receptor (beta chain) was found in a study of CD8 T cells in Susac syndrome. FACS enriched CD8+ TEMRA cells, while bulk CD8+ and CD4+ were negatively isolated. After extraction with the RNeasy kit, about 0.5 to 1 ug of the RNA was reverse transcribed using random hexamers. MiXCR, run by TCRdb on the immunoSEQ multiplex PCR reads, gives a single entry per CDR3 protein. In the table there are 150,000 to 200,000 distinct CDR3 sequences, approximately 93% of which are singletons. The V gene's germline CDR1 is GTSNPN and CDR2 SVGIG (reference sequence). V shed 0 bases, J shed 7 bases, and the junction held 4 bases outside the gene matches. The CDR3 is made up of 14 amino acids. With respect to this clonotype: Its antigen is unidentified.

Study-wide points: The authors acknowledged that their TCR sequencing and HLA analysis involved a relatively small number of individuals.

Input material: CD4+ T cells from PBMCs. The TCR comes from a human donor with multiple sclerosis. The rearrangement joins TRBV30 to TRBJ2-4; 9 nucleotides line up with TRBD1. CDR3 protein: CAWSVQGAHNIQYF. CDR3 in DNA: TGTGCCTGGAGTGTACAGGGGGCGCACAACATTCAGTACTTC.